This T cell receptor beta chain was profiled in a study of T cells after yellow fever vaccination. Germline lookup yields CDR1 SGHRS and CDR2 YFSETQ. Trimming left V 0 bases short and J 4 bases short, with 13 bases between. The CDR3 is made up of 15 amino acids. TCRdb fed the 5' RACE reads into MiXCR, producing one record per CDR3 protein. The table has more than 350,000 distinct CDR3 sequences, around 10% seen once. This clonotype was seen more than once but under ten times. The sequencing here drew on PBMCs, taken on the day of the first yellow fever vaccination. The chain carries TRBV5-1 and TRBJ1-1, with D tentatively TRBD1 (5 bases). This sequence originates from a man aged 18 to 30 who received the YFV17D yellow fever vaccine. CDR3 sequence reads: CASSLARGEGTEAFF. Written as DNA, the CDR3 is TGCGCCAGCAGCTTGGCCCGGGGGGAGGGCACTGAAGCTTTCTTT.